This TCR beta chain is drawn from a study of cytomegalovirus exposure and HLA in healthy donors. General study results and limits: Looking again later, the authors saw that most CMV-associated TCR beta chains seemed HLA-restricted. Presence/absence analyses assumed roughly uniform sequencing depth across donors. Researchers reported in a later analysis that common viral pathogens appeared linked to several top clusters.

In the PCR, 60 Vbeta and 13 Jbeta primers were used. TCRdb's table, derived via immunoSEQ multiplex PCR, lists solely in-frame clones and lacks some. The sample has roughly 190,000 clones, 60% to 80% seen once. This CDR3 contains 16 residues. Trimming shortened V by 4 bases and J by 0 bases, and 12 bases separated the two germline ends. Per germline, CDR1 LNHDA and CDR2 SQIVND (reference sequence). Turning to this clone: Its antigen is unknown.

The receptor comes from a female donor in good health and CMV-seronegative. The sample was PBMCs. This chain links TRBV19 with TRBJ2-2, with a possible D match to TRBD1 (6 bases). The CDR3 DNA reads TGTGCCAGTAGTAGAGGGACAAGTCCGAACACCGGGGAGCTGTTTTTT. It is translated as CASSRGTSPNTGELFF.